Listed here are 15 T cell receptor beta chains from one sample, sequenced in a study of brain T cells in children with intractable seizures. Repertoires were generated with immunoSEQ multiplex PCR, while TCRdb's copy carries only in-frame clones and drops some. The repertoire includes about 340,000 clones, over 90% of them detected once, and around 5% sits in the top ten. Documented time point: blood from clinic visit 5 months post-surgery; TSC patient then seizure free. The sequencing here drew on peripheral blood, taken roughly 5 months after surgery. These receptors were collected from a boy under two years old with tuberous sclerosis and intractable seizures.

V gene TRBV4-1 combines with J gene TRBJ2-1; maybe TRBD2 (5 bases). The CDR3 is made up of 15 amino acids. V shed 0 bases and J shed 10 bases, with 16 bases lying between them. Per the germline V gene, CDR1 is MGHRA and CDR2 is YSYEKL. CDR3 in DNA: TGCGCCAGCAGCCAAGAAAGGCCTTCAGCGGACGAGCAGTTCTTC. Translation: CASSQERPSADEQFF.

CDR3 sequence: CASSLEGSDNEQFF. In nucleotides, the CDR3 is TGTGCCAGCAGCTTAGAAGGTAGCGACAATGAGCAGTTCTTC. The rearrangement joins TRBV11-2 to TRBJ2-1; TRBD2 might be the D (5 bases). This CDR3 is built from 14 residues. Per the germline V gene, CDR1 is SGHAT and CDR2 is FQNNGV. The V gene lost 0 bases and the J gene lost 5 bases, with 8 bases spanning the gap.

The chain recombines TRBV6-2 or TRBV6-3 with TRBJ2-7; 9 bases are shared with TRBD1. CDR1 is MNHEY and CDR2 is SVGEGT in the germline V gene. V shed 2 bases, J shed 4 bases, and the junction held 9 bases outside the gene matches. The CDR3 length is 16 residues. This chain's CDR3 is CASSYLRTGAGYEQYF. CDR3 DNA sequence: TGTGCCAGCAGTTACCTCCGGACAGGGGCAGGTTACGAGCAGTACTTC.

The chain recombines TRBV4-2 with TRBJ2-7, with a tentative D call TRBD1 (6 bases). V was clipped by 3 bases and J by 0 bases, with 15 bases between them. The CDR3 totals 16 residues. The germline V gene encodes CDR1 LGHNA and CDR2 YNFKEQ. The DNA of the CDR3 is TGTGCCAGCAGCCAGCCACAGGGTCGGGTCTCCTACGAGCAGTACTTC. Protein sequence: CASSQPQGRVSYEQYF.

The V gene is TRBV12-5, the J gene TRBJ2-3, with 10 bases identical to TRBD1. The CDR3 has 16 residues. CDR1 is LGHNT and CDR2 is FRNRAP in the germline V gene. V gave up 4 bases and J gave up 2 bases; unmatched junction bases: 6. The chain's CDR3 is CASGSPGQGTTDTQYF. CDR3 DNA: TGTGCTAGTGGTTCCCCGGGACAGGGGACCACAGATACGCAGTATTTT.

V is TRBV11-2 and J is TRBJ1-5; no clear D. V was clipped by 4 bases and J by 0 bases, with 7 bases between them. CDR1 SGHAT and CDR2 FQNNGV come from the germline V gene. CDR3 size: 14 residues. CDR3 sequence reads: CASSSGYSNQPQHF. The CDR3 DNA reads as TGTGCCAGCAGCTCAGGTTATAGCAATCAGCCCCAGCATTTT.

This clone has just a few counts. V and J are TRBV2 and TRBJ2-2; TRBD1 matches at 8 bases. The germline CDR1 and CDR2 sequences are SNHLY and FYNNEI. Trimming at V came to 6 bases and at J to 6 bases, leaving 6 bases not matched to a gene. This CDR3 contains 14 residues. The CDR3 nucleotides read TGTGCCAGCAGCAGGGGGCGGTTGTCCGGGGAGCTGTTTTTT. This encodes CASSRGRLSGELFF.

V and J are TRBV27 and TRBJ1-5; D not certain. Trimming removed 8 bases from V and 3 bases from J, with 5 bases in between. From germline, CDR1 is MNHEY and CDR2 SMNVEV (reference sequence). The CDR3 extends over 11 amino acids. CDR3 coding DNA: TGTGCCAGCGGATACAATCAGCCCCAGCATTTT. This codes for CASGYNQPQHF.

The chain is built from TRBV19 and TRBJ1-2, with D uncertain. V shed 1 base and J shed 4 bases, with 13 bases lying between them. The CDR3 is made up of 15 amino acids. Per germline, CDR1 LNHDA and CDR2 SQIVND (reference sequence). CDR3 DNA sequence: TGTGCCAGTAGTATAGGGGCAGGTACCCCCTATGGCTACACCTTC. It yields the protein CASSIGAGTPYGYTF. The entire variable domain, with the rest obtained from reference TRBV19 and TRBJ1-2, is as follows: DGGITQSPKYLFRKEGQNVTLSCEQNLNHDAMYWYRQDPGQGLRLIYYSQIVNDFQKGDIAEGYSVSREKKESFPLTVTSAQKNPTAFYLCASSIGAGTPYGYTFGSGTRLTVV.

The V and J genes are TRBV5-1 and TRBJ2-7; 8 positions match TRBD1. V lost 0 bases to trimming and J lost 3 bases; unmatched junction nucleotides: 5. Germline V CDR1 and CDR2: SGHRS, YFSETQ. The length of the CDR3 is 15 residues. Here the CDR3 reads CASSLGQGAFYEQYF. The CDR3 DNA follows: TGCGCCAGCAGCTTGGGGCAGGGGGCATTCTACGAGCAGTACTTC.

The chain links TRBV27 to TRBJ1-6; D is ambiguous. The CDR3 loop spans 14 amino acids. V was pared by 1 base and J by 2 bases, with 3 bases between. Germline loops: CDR1 MNHEY, CDR2 SMNVEV (reference sequence). CDR3 region: CASSLFAYNSPLHF. The DNA for the CDR3 is TGTGCCAGCAGTTTATTTGCCTATAATTCACCCCTCCACTTT.

The V gene is TRBV7-3, the J gene TRBJ1-1; 7 bases align to TRBD1. CDR1 is SGHTA and CDR2 is FQGTGA in the germline V gene. V was pared by 5 bases and J by 4 bases, with 10 bases of the junction left unmatched. The CDR3 contains 15 residues. CDR3 in amino acids: CASSATRGHLTEAFF. CDR3 sequence (DNA): TGTGCCAGCAGCGCGACAAGGGGGCATCTCACTGAAGCTTTCTTT.

This chain joins TRBV7-9 and TRBJ1-1; TRBD1 might be the D (6 bases). CDR1 is SEHNR and CDR2 is FQNEAQ in the germline V gene (reference sequence). Trimming stripped 5 bases from V and 1 base from J, with 17 bases between. The CDR3 spans 16 residues. The CDR3 DNA reads as TGTGCCAGCAGCCCACAGGGTAGGGCTTCGAACACTGAAGCTTTCTTT. As protein: CASSPQGRASNTEAFF. Variable domain in full (rest from reference TRBV7-9 and TRBJ1-1): DTGVSQNPRHKITKRGQNVTFRCDPISEHNRLYWYRQTLGQGPEFLTYFQNEAQLEKSRLLSDRFSAERPKGSFSTLEIQRTEQGDSAMYLCASSPQGRASNTEAFFGQGTRLTVV.

V gene TRBV5-4 combines with J gene TRBJ1-2; the match to TRBD1 covers 7 bases. The CDR3 extends over 14 amino acids. The germline CDR1 and CDR2 sequences are SGHNT and YYREEE (reference sequence). With V trimmed by 3 bases and J by 0 bases, 2 bases remained unmatched. CDR3 sequence reads: CASSWGTANYGYTF. The CDR3 DNA is TGTGCCAGCAGCTGGGGGACAGCTAACTATGGCTACACCTTC. Combining the CDR3 with reference TRBV5-4 and TRBJ1-2 gives the whole variable domain ETGVTQSPTHLIKTRGQQVTLRCSSQSGHNTVSWYQQALGQGPQFIFQYYREEENGRGNFPPRFSGLQFPNYSSELNVNALELDDSALYLCASSWGTANYGYTFGSGTRLTVV.

This chain connects TRBV13 to TRBJ1-2, with a weak D call TRBD1 (5 bases). V lost 0 bases and J 4 bases, leaving 15 bases between the germline ends. Germline assignment: CDR1 PRHDT and CDR2 FYEKMQ (reference sequence). The CDR3 has 16 residues. The CDR3 DNA is TGTGCCAGCAGCTTAGGTCGGGGGATGGTCAGCTATGGCTACACCTTC. It specifies CASSLGRGMVSYGYTF.